This T cell receptor beta chain was profiled in a study of shared clonotypes between healthy human individuals. The CDR3 runs 16 residues. Germline V gene sequence: CDR1 SGHNT, CDR2 YYREEE (reference sequence). The ends lost 4 bases at V and 4 bases at J; junction bases unmatched: 12. Study-wide points: Investigators expected sequencing depth to affect clonotype sharing among donors.

Comment on this clone: Its specificity is not known.

Only in-frame clones appear in the TCRdb table, and some are missing; sequencing was by immunoSEQ multiplex PCR. The sample shows about 510,000 clones, about 79% of them seen only once. This receptor was identified in a woman between 40 and 55 years old in good health. Some clones in this sample may be carry-over from other donors' samples. Sequencing was carried out using PBMCs. This chain connects TRBV5-4 to TRBJ2-5; 8 bases map to TRBD1. The CDR3 DNA is TGTGCCAGCAGCACTGGGACAGGCCAGATCGTAGAGACCCAGTACTTC. As protein: CASSTGTGQIVETQYF.